This T cell receptor (beta chain) stems from a study of CXCR3-negative and CXCR3-positive naive CD8 T cells. The libraries of TRB cDNA were prepared using 5' RACE with UMI labels. Reprocessing the 5' RACE reads, TCRdb reports a single entry for every CDR3 protein and omits DNA. The specimen's table records about 120,000 distinct CDR3 sequences. Germline V gene data show CDR1 as LNHDA and CDR2 as SQIVND (reference sequence). The CDR3 length is 13 residues. The chain is built from TRBV19 and TRBJ1-6; TCRdb reports TRBD1, a call that lacks DNA to check it against. The TCR comes from a human donor in good health. Some clones in this sample may be carry-over from other donors' samples. The specimen sequenced was naive CXCR3- CD8+ T cells from blood. The subset here: CD45RO-CCR7+CD27+CD95- naive CD8+ T cells lacking CXCR3 (TNR3-). The CDR3 sequence: CATRGVWNSPLHF.